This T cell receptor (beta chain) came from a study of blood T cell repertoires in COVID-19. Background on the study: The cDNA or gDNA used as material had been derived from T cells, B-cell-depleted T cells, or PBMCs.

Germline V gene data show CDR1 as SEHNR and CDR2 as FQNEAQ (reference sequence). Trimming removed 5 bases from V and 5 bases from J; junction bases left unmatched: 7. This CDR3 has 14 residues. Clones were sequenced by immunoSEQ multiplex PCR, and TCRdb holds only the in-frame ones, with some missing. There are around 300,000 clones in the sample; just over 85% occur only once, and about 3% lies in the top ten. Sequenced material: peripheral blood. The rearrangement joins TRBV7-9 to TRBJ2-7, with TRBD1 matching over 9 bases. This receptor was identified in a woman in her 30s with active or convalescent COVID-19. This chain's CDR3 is CASSPLDRGNEQYF. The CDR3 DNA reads TGTGCCAGCAGCCCCCTTGACAGGGGGAACGAGCAGTACTTC.